The 16 T cell receptor beta chains listed next were all sequenced from one sample in a study of T cells in Graves' hyperthyroidism and ophthalmopathy. The CDR3 regions of TCR beta were amplified from RNA transcripts. A set of HTBI primers served as the primers for a first-round RT-PCR of the TCR CDR3. TCRdb re-analysed the multiplex PCR reads in MiXCR, keeping a single row per CDR3 protein. This table holds about 480,000 distinct CDR3 sequences, about 15% found once. The sample taken for sequencing was blood. The receptors here all came from a young woman with Graves' hyperthyroidism.

This clonotype was seen repeatedly, ten times or more. The rearrangement uses TRBV20-1 and TRBJ1-5; maybe TRBD1 (5 bases). Germline V gene data show CDR1 as DFQATT and CDR2 as SNEGSKA (reference sequence). CDR3 length equals 13 residues. V was trimmed by 3 bases and J by 3 bases, leaving 9 bases between them. CDR3 nucleotides: TGCAGTGCTAGTGGACACTTCAATCAGCCCCAGCATTTT. It is translated as CSASGHFNQPQHF.

The chain uses TRBV6-1 and TRBJ2-1; 8 positions agree with TRBD2. V shed 10 bases, J shed 6 bases, and the junction held 17 bases outside the gene matches. The CDR3 totals 16 residues. Per germline, CDR1 MNHNS and CDR2 SASEGT. The CDR3 is CATSGAGGTSGNEQFF. In DNA form, the CDR3 reads TGTGCCACCTCGGGGGCGGGAGGTACTTCCGGCAATGAGCAGTTCTTC.

This clonotype was counted at least ten times. J is TRBJ1-3 and V is TRBV7-8; no firm D call. Deletions cut 2 bases from V and 0 bases from J, with 8 bases between. The CDR3 is 15 residues long. The germline V gene encodes CDR1 SGHVS and CDR2 FQNEAQ. The CDR3 loop reads CASSLMADSGNTIYF. DNA for the CDR3: TGTGCCAGCAGCTTAATGGCGGACTCTGGAAACACCATATATTTT.

The chain combines TRBV20-1 with TRBJ1-5; no clear D gene. The CDR3 extends over 12 amino acids. Germline loops: CDR1 DFQATT, CDR2 SNEGSKA (reference sequence). Between the trimmed V and J ends, which lost 2 bases and 7 bases, there was a span of 9 bases. CDR3 residues: CSARNGIQPQHF. The DNA of the CDR3 is TGCAGTGCTAGAAACGGCATCCAGCCCCAGCATTTT.

This clonotype was seen a few times. The gene calls are TRBV5-1 and TRBJ2-5; D perhaps matches TRBD1 (6 bases). V was clipped by 3 bases and J by 0 bases, with 12 bases between them. Germline V gives CDR1 SGHRS, CDR2 YFSETQ. CDR3 length: 15 residues. The CDR3 loop reads CASSYGRGYQETQYF. DNA for the CDR3: TGCGCCAGCAGCTACGGTAGGGGGTACCAAGAGACCCAGTACTTC.

The table lists this clonotype with a few counts. V usage is TRBV7-2 and J usage is TRBJ1-1; no clear D. The CDR3 totals 11 residues. In germline, CDR1 is SGHTA, CDR2 FQGNSA. Trimming stripped 4 bases from V and 8 bases from J, with 8 bases between. The CDR3 here is CASSYLQEAFF. The CDR3 nucleotides read TGTGCCAGCAGCTACCTCCAAGAAGCTTTCTTT.

Turning to this clonotype: A junction end diverges from the germline sequence, so it may reflect a read error. The chain is built from TRBV7-2 and TRBJ2-5; no clear D. This CDR3 contains 13 residues. Germline lookup yields CDR1 SGHTA and CDR2 FQGNSA. The CDR3 reads CVSSLIVLETQYF. The DNA of the CDR3 is TGTGTCAGCAGCCTAATAGTTTTAGAGACCCAGTACTTC.

In this sample, this clonotype turned up many times. This chain joins TRBV20-1 and TRBJ2-1; the match to TRBD1 covers 10 bases. The junction had 12 bases not matched to a gene; V was cut back by 3 bases and J by 10 bases. The CDR3 extends over 15 amino acids. The germline V gene has CDR1 DFQATT and CDR2 SNEGSKA (reference sequence). As DNA, the CDR3 is TGCAGTGCTAGGGACAGGGGGATTTTGGTCATAGAGCAGTTCTTC. Amino acid sequence: CSARDRGILVIEQFF.

This clonotype has only a few counts. CDR3 coding DNA: TGTGCCTGGAGTGTATCGGTAGGATTAGGGGCTTTCTTT. Encoded protein: CAWSVSVGLGAFF. The chain joins TRBV30 to TRBJ1-1; D is unclear. Germline CDR1 reads GTSNPN; CDR2 reads SVGIG (reference sequence). V was cut by 0 bases and J by 11 bases, with 16 bases left in between. CDR3 length: 13 amino acids.

For the CDR3, the DNA is TGCAGTGCTAGAGATCCGTTGGACGAGCAAGAGACCCAGTACTTC. Protein: CSARDPLDEQETQYF. The J gene is TRBJ2-5, the V gene TRBV20-1, with D hard to call. The CDR3 extends over 15 amino acids. V lost 0 bases to trimming and J lost 2 bases, with 13 bases between them. CDR1 is DFQATT and CDR2 is SNEGSKA in the germline V gene (reference sequence).

This clonotype was counted many times. The chain links TRBV7-8 to TRBJ2-2, with TRBD2 matching 7 bases. The germline gives CDR1 SGHVS, CDR2 FQNEAQ. With 2 bases clipped from V and 3 bases from J, the junction kept 3 bases outside the gene matches. CDR3 size: 15 residues. The CDR3 protein is CASSLKGLYTGELFF. The CDR3 DNA follows: TGTGCCAGCAGCTTAAAGGGACTATACACCGGGGAGCTGTTTTTT.

There are many counts of this clonotype. The CDR3 nucleotides read TGTGCCAGCAGCTTGATGGCGGGAGGTACAGATACGCAGTATTTT. As protein: CASSLMAGGTDTQYF. The V and J genes are TRBV7-9 and TRBJ2-3; 8 nucleotides match TRBD2. Losses at the gene ends were 3 bases for V and 3 bases for J; bases not matched to a gene: 5. The CDR3 loop spans 15 amino acids. CDR1 SEHNR and CDR2 FQNEAQ come from the germline V gene (reference sequence).

This clonotype was seen ten or more times. This sequence joins TRBV7-9 and TRBJ2-5, with 13 positions matching TRBD2. There are 19 residues in the CDR3. Per germline, CDR1 SEHNR and CDR2 FQNEAQ (reference sequence). Losses at the gene ends were 5 bases for V and 5 bases for J; bases not matched to a gene: 17. The CDR3 DNA reads TGTGCCAGCAGCCCTGGACTAGCGGGAGTTAGGGCCCTTTGGGAGACCCAGTACTTC. Protein product: CASSPGLAGVRALWETQYF.

This clonotype was counted ten times or more. The CDR3 is CASSIRGERQPQHF. The CDR3 DNA is TGTGCCAGTAGTATTCGAGGGGAGAGGCAGCCCCAGCATTTT. The chain recombines TRBV19 with TRBJ1-5; a weak D match, TRBD1 (5 bases). V dropped 3 bases and J dropped 7 bases, with 13 bases sitting between them. The CDR3 loop spans 14 amino acids. Germline V gives CDR1 LNHDA, CDR2 SQIVND (reference sequence).

This clonotype is medium-sized within its sample. The chain employs TRBV2 and TRBJ2-2; either TRBD1 or TRBD2 may supply D (5 bases each). Germline values: CDR1 SNHLY, CDR2 FYNNEI. V lost 4 bases and J 1 base, leaving 16 bases between the germline ends. The CDR3 consists of 17 residues. The CDR3 loop reads CASSVRDATRNTGELFF. The CDR3, as DNA: TGTGCCAGCAGTGTTCGGGACGCTACCCGGAACACCGGGGAGCTGTTTTTT.

At least ten counts were recorded for this clonotype. The chain couples TRBV20-1 to TRBJ1-2, with D possibly matching TRBD1 (6 bases). The CDR3 extends over 13 amino acids. Germline lookup yields CDR1 DFQATT and CDR2 SNEGSKA (reference sequence). Between the trimmed V and J ends, which lost 2 bases and 7 bases, there was a span of 14 bases. In DNA, the CDR3 is TGCAGTGCTAGACCCGGGTCCAGGGGTGGCTACACCTTC. Translated: CSARPGSRGGYTF.